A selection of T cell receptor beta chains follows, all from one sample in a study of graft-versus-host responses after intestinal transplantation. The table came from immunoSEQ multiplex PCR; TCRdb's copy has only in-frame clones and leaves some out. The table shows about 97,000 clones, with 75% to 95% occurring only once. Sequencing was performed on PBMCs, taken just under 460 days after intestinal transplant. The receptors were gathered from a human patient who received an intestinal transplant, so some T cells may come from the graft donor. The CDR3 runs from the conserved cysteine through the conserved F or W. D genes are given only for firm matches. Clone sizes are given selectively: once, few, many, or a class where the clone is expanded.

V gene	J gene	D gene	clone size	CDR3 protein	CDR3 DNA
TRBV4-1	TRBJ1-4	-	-	CASSQAPGGEKLFF	TGCGCCAGCAGCCAAGCCCCCGGGGGGGAAAAACTGTTTTTT
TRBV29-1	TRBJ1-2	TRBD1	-	CSVADRGYGYTF	TGCAGCGTCGCGGACAGGGGCTATGGCTACACCTTC
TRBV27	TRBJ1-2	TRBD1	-	CASHANIGDRGVYGYTF	TGTGCCAGCCACGCCAACATTGGCGACAGGGGGGTCTATGGCTACACCTTC
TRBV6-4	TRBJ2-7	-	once	CASSDSGQNEQYF	TGTGCCAGCAGTGACTCCGGACAGAACGAGCAGTACTTC
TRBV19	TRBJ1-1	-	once	CASSIFGNEAFF	TGTGCCAGTAGTATATTTGGGAATGAAGCTTTCTTT
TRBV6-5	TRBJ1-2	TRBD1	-	CASSYGDRASHYGYTF	TGTGCCAGCAGTTACGGGGACAGGGCCTCCCACTATGGCTACACCTTC
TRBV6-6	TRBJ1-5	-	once	CASSQRPGIGNQPQHF	TGTGCCAGCAGCCAACGACCGGGAATTGGCAATCAGCCCCAGCATTTT
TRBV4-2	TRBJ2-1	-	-	CASSQDPSLYNEQFF	TGTGCCAGCAGCCAAGACCCCAGCCTCTACAATGAGCAGTTCTTC
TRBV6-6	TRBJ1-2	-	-	CASSPPGGNYGYTF	TGTGCCAGCAGCCCCCCGGGGGGGAACTATGGCTACACCTTC
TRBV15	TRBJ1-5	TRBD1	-	CATSTQGGGQPQHF	TGTGCCACCAGCACTCAGGGGGGGGGTCAGCCCCAGCATTTT
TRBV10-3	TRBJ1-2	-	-	CAISESMEGNDGYTF	TGTGCCATCAGTGAGTCGATGGAGGGGAACGATGGCTACACCTTC
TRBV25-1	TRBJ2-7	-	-	CASSESRGSYEQYF	TGTGCCAGCAGTGAATCGCGGGGATCCTACGAGCAGTACTTC
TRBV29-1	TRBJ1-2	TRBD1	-	CSVGSGTGGYYGYTF	TGCAGCGTTGGTTCCGGGACAGGGGGGTACTATGGCTACACCTTC
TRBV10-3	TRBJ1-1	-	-	CAISESESRGNTEAFF	TGTGCCATCAGTGAGTCCGAGTCCAGGGGAAACACTGAAGCTTTCTTT
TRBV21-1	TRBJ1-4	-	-	CASSKLGGARDEKLFF	TGTGCCAGCAGCAAACTGGGGGGGGCGCGGGATGAAAAACTGTTTTTT
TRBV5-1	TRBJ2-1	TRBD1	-	CASSSDRADYNEQFF	TGCGCCAGCAGCTCCGACAGGGCGGACTACAATGAGCAGTTCTTC
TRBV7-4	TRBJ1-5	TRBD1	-	CASSLGPRGRISNQPQHF	TGTGCCAGCAGCTTAGGACCCAGGGGGCGTATTAGCAATCAGCCCCAGCATTTT
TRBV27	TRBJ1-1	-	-	CASSLVQGRAEAFF	TGTGCCAGCAGTTTAGTCCAGGGTAGGGCTGAAGCTTTCTTT
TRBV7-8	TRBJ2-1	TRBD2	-	CASSGLWRGDYNEQFF	TGTGCCAGCAGCGGCCTCTGGCGGGGGGACTACAATGAGCAGTTCTTC
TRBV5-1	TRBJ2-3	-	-	CASSRDFANTQYF	TGCGCCAGCAGCCGGGACTTTGCCAATACGCAGTATTTT
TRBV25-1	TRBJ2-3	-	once	CASSEQVWGDTQYF	TGTGCCAGCAGTGAACAGGTTTGGGGAGATACGCAGTATTTT
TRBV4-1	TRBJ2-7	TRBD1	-	CASSHGTGGSYEQYF	TGCGCCAGCAGCCATGGGACAGGGGGCTCCTACGAGCAGTACTTC
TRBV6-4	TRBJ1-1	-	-	CASSEGSNTEAFF	TGTGCCAGCAGTGAGGGCAGCAACACTGAAGCTTTCTTT
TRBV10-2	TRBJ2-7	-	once	CASSQTGTASSYEQYF	TGCGCCAGCAGCCAAACCGGGACCGCAAGCTCCTACGAGCAGTACTTC
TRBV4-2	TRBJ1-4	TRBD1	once	CASSLYRGTNEKLFF	TGTGCCAGCAGCCTATACAGGGGGACTAATGAAAAACTGTTTTTT
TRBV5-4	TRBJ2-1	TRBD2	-	CASSPQTGLAGGLEQFF	TGTGCCAGCAGCCCACAAACAGGACTAGCGGGGGGGCTTGAGCAGTTCTTC
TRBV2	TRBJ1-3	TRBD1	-	CASSATGTSVSGNTIYF	TGTGCCAGCAGTGCGACAGGGACCAGTGTCTCTGGAAACACCATATATTTT
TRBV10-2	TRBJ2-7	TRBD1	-	CASRPPRDRYEQYF	TGCGCCAGCCGGCCCCCCCGGGACAGATACGAGCAGTACTTC
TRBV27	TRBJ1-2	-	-	CASRGTGDGANYGYTF	TGTGCCAGCAGGGGGACGGGTGATGGGGCTAACTATGGCTACACCTTC
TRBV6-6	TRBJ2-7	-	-	CASSYAGGNEQYF	TGTGCCAGCAGTTACGCAGGGGGGAACGAGCAGTACTTC
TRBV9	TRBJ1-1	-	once	CASSVARAGPPGEAFF	TGTGCCAGCAGCGTAGCACGTGCTGGCCCCCCTGGGGAAGCTTTCTTT
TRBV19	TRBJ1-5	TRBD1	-	CASSRTGTSNQPQHF	TGTGCCAGTAGTAGGACAGGGACAAGCAATCAGCCCCAGCATTTT
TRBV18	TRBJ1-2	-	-	CASSPDYYGYTF	TGTGCCAGCTCACCCGATTACTATGGCTACACCTTC
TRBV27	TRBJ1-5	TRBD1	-	CASSLFPGGSQPQHF	TGTGCCAGCAGTTTATTCCCAGGGGGGAGTCAGCCCCAGCATTTT
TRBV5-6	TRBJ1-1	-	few	CASTWGGTEAFF	TGTGCCAGCACGTGGGGAGGTACTGAAGCTTTCTTT
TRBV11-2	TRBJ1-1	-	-	CASSFRGVRGWMNTEAFF	TGTGCCAGCAGCTTTAGGGGGGTCCGGGGGTGGATGAACACTGAAGCTTTCTTT
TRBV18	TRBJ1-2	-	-	CASSRDFYGYTF	TGTGCCAGCTCACGGGACTTCTATGGCTACACCTTC
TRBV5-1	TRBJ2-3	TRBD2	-	CASRPPLAGATDTQYF	TGCGCCAGCAGACCCCCCCTAGCGGGAGCCACAGATACGCAGTATTTT
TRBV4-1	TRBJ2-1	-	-	CASSRTSRGQDEQFF	TGCGCCAGCAGCCGGACCTCCCGGGGTCAGGATGAGCAGTTCTTC
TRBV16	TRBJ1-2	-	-	CASSQSSAGIYGYTF	TGTGCCAGCAGCCAATCCAGCGCAGGGATCTATGGCTACACCTTC
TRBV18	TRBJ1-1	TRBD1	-	CASSLQGETEAFF	TGTGCCAGCTCACTTCAGGGGGAAACTGAAGCTTTCTTT
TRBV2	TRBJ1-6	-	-	CASSTTEINSPLHF	TGTGCCAGCAGTACAACAGAGATTAATTCACCCCTCCACTTT
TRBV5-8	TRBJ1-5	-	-	CASSLGGAGPQHF	TGTGCCAGCAGCTTGGGAGGGGCCGGGCCCCAGCATTTT
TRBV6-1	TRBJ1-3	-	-	CASSEPGSGNTIYF	TGTGCCAGCAGTGAACCGGGCTCTGGAAACACCATATATTTT
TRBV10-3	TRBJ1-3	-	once	CAISGTWSGNTIYF	TGTGCCATCAGTGGGACTTGGAGTGGAAACACCATATATTTT
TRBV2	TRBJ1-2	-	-	CASSELAWEGYTF	TGTGCCAGCAGTGAACTTGCGTGGGAGGGCTACACCTTC
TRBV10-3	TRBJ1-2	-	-	CAISESGAGDYGYTF	TGTGCCATCAGTGAGTCGGGGGCTGGGGACTATGGCTACACCTTC
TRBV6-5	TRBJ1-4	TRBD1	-	CASSYSRQGAREKLFF	TGTGCCAGCAGTTACTCTCGACAGGGGGCAAGGGAAAAACTGTTTTTT
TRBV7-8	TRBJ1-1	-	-	CASSRQTREAFF	TGTGCCAGCAGCCGGCAAACGAGAGAAGCTTTCTTT
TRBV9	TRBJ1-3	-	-	CASSVSQDPGNTIYF	TGTGCCAGCAGCGTAAGTCAGGACCCTGGAAACACCATATATTTT
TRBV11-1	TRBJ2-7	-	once	CASSLGQGGAYEQYF	TGTGCCAGCAGCTTAGGGCAGGGCGGCGCCTACGAGCAGTACTTC